These T cell receptor beta chains were read from a single sample in a study of glioma-infiltrating T cells. One entry per CDR3 protein results from TCRdb running MiXCR on the multiplex PCR reads. Of about 130,000 distinct CDR3 sequences in the sample, roughly 24% were seen once. The sequenced material came from glioma tissue, nonneoplastic brain tissue, or PBMCs (not recorded which). The receptors originated from a human donor with low-grade glioma or glioblastoma, undergoing nonglioma brain surgery, or in good health (not recorded which). CDR3s include the opening cysteine and the closing phenylalanine or tryptophan. A D gene is named only where the DNA matches it firmly. Size tells how often a clone was seen (once, few, many) or the class of an expanded clone, and some rows leave it out.

clone size,J gene,V gene,D gene,CDR3 DNA,CDR3 protein
many,TRBJ2-3,TRBV14,-,TGTGCCAGCAGTCAAAACCCCACTAGCAATACGCAGTATTTT,CASSQNPTSNTQYF
many,TRBJ2-2,TRBV11-2,-,TGTGCCAGCAGCTTAGAGCCTTCCGGGGAGCTGTTTTTT,CASSLEPSGELFF
many,TRBJ2-1,TRBV7-9,TRBD2,TGTGCCAGCAGCCGCGGGGGGGCCAGGTACAATGAGCAGTTCTTC,CASSRGGARYNEQFF
many,TRBJ1-6,TRBV20-1,-,TGCAGTGCTAGGGGTCTTGAGGGGGGGAATTCACCCCTCCACTTT,CSARGLEGGNSPLHF
many,TRBJ2-3,TRBV12-3/TRBV12-4,-,TGTGCCAGCAGTTTCTCAGGCGATACGCAGTATTTT,CASSFSGDTQYF
many,TRBJ2-1,TRBV5-1,TRBD1,TGCGCCAGCAGCTGGACAGGGGCAGATGAGCAGTTCTTC,CASSWTGADEQFF
many,TRBJ2-5,TRBV29-1,-,TGCAGCGTTGAAGATACAATGGGAGCTAGCTTGGAGACCCAGTACTTC,CSVEDTMGASLETQYF
many,TRBJ2-5,TRBV7-9,-,TGTGCCAGCAGCAAGGGGACACCAGAGACCCAGTACTTC,CASSKGTPETQYF
few,TRBJ2-7,TRBV5-8,-,TGTGCCAGCAGCTTGTGGCAGTACTTC,CASSLWQYF
many,TRBJ1-2,TRBV15,TRBD1,TGTGCCACCAGCAGTAACAGGGGGCGCAACTATGGCTACACCTTC,CATSSNRGRNYGYTF
many,TRBJ2-1,TRBV4-1,-,TGCGCCAGCAGCCAAGGAGAGGGTTCCTACAATGAGCAGTTCTTC,CASSQGEGSYNEQFF
many,TRBJ2-7,TRBV18,TRBD2,TGTGCCAGCTCACCAGGATCGGGAGGCTCCTACGAGCAGTACTTC,CASSPGSGGSYEQYF
-,TRBJ2-1,TRBV19,-,TGTGCCAGTAGTAGTGCCAGCATCCGGAATGAGCAGTTCTTC,CASSSASIRNEQFF
many,TRBJ2-7,TRBV2,-,TGTGCCAGCAGTGCCACAGTGGGTGGGGAGCAGTACTTC,CASSATVGGEQYF
few,TRBJ2-7,TRBV7-9,TRBD2,TGTGCCAGCAGCTTGTCAGGCAGGGACTACGAGCAGTGCTTC,CASSLSGRDYEQCF
many,TRBJ2-3,TRBV3-1,TRBD2,TGTGCCAGCAGCCAAGGTCTAGCGGGAGCAGATACGCAGTATTTT,CASSQGLAGADTQYF
many,TRBJ2-1,TRBV7-7,TRBD1,TGTGCTAGCAGCATCGGACAGGGCGCCTACAATGAGCAGTTCTTC,CASSIGQGAYNEQFF
many,TRBJ2-3,TRBV6-1,-,TGTGCCAGCAGTCTCTCACATATCGATACGCAGTATTTT,CASSLSHIDTQYF
few,TRBJ2-7,TRBV5-1,-,TGCGCCAGCAGCTTAGCTATCCGTGAGGACAGTACCACCTACGAGCAGTACTTC,CASSLAIREDSTTYEQYF
many,TRBJ2-7,TRBV5-1,-,TGCGCCAGCAGCTCCCGACAGCCCTCCTACGAGCAGTACTTC,CASSSRQPSYEQYF
many,TRBJ2-1,TRBV6-1,-,TGTGCCAGCAGTGGATTCATGGGAGTGAACAATGAGCAGTTCTTC,CASSGFMGVNNEQFF
many,TRBJ2-7,TRBV18,-,TGTGCCAGCTCCCCGGCAGGCTACGAGCAGTACTTC,CASSPAGYEQYF
-,TRBJ2-1,TRBV7-2,-,TGTGCCAGCCGCCCATACAATGAGCAGTTCTTC,CASRPYNEQFF
many,TRBJ1-5,TRBV6-6,TRBD1,TGTGCCAGCAGTTACTCGAGGCTTCAGGGGGCGGACCAGCCCCAGCATTTT,CASSYSRLQGADQPQHF
many,TRBJ2-1,TRBV6-1,-,TGTGCCAGCAGCTCCTCACACTCTAGCGAGGGATCCAATGAGCAGTTCTTC,CASSSSHSSEGSNEQFF
-,TRBJ2-2,TRBV6-1,-,TGTGCCAGAAGTGAACCTAGAGGACAGAACACCGGGGAGATGTTTTTT,CARSEPRGQNTGEMFF
many,TRBJ1-1,TRBV6-2/TRBV6-3,-,TGTGCCAGCAGTTACGGCAGGAACACTGAAGCTTTCTTT,CASSYGRNTEAFF
many,TRBJ2-3,TRBV15,TRBD1,TGTGCCACCAGCGCGCTTGTGTGGGACAGAAACACAGATACGCAGTATTTT,CATSALVWDRNTDTQYF
few,TRBJ2-3,TRBV5-4,-,TGTGCCAGCAGCCCTCGAGGGGAGATAGGGACAGATACGCAGTATTTT,CASSPRGEIGTDTQYF
many,TRBJ1-1,TRBV7-9,TRBD1,TGTGCCAGCAGCCGAACCGACAGGGGAGGGACTGAAGCTTTCTTT,CASSRTDRGGTEAFF
-,TRBJ2-7,TRBV7-2,-,TGTGCCAGCAGCTCACTTCTGGGGGTCGAGCAGTACTTC,CASSSLLGVEQYF
many,TRBJ1-4,TRBV20-1,-,TGCAGTGCTAGACGTCAGGACGGAAATGAAAAACTGTTTTTT,CSARRQDGNEKLFF
many,TRBJ2-3,TRBV14,-,TGTGCCAGCAGCTTTGGGGGAGGAGGAGATACGCAGTATTTT,CASSFGGGGDTQYF
-,TRBJ2-7,TRBV5-1,-,TGCGCCAGCAGCCCCCAGGAGCAGATATACGAGCAGTACTTC,CASSPQEQIYEQYF
many,TRBJ2-3,TRBV7-7,-,TGTGCCAGCAGCCTTGGACTCCTGCCCACAGATACGCAGTATTTT,CASSLGLLPTDTQYF
many,TRBJ1-6,TRBV4-3,-,TGCGCCAGCAGCCAAGACAGTGGACCACCCCTCCACTTT,CASSQDSGPPLHF
many,TRBJ1-1,TRBV20-1,-,TGCAGTGCTAGCCGCGGAAGGGGTGTCACTGAAGCTTTCTTT,CSASRGRGVTEAFF
few,TRBJ2-7,TRBV7-8,TRBD2,TGTGCCAGCAGCTTACCCTACAGGAAAGCGGGAGACACATACGAGCAGTACTTC,CASSLPYRKAGDTYEQYF
many,TRBJ1-1,TRBV7-3,-,TGTGCCAGCAGCTTATCCAGCAGGAACACTGAAGCTTTCTTT,CASSLSSRNTEAFF
many,TRBJ1-2,TRBV25-1,-,TGTGCCAGCAGTGAATATGAGATCTCTGGCTACACCTTC,CASSEYEISGYTF
many,TRBJ1-1,TRBV20-1,-,TGCAGTGCTAGAGAGGGGGCCACTGAAGCTTTCTTT,CSAREGATEAFF
many,TRBJ2-7,TRBV20-1,-,TGCAGTGCTAGATGGAGCCTTCAAGCCGACGAGCAGTACTTC,CSARWSLQADEQYF